Included here is one T cell receptor (beta chain) sequence, with context. This record belongs to a study of blood T cell repertoires in COVID-19. Repertoires were generated with immunoSEQ multiplex PCR, while TCRdb's copy carries only in-frame clones and drops some. The table records about 120,000 clones, around 87% of them present only once. The CDR3 loop spans 15 amino acids. V gave up 4 bases and J gave up 1 base; unmatched junction bases: 2. Germline CDR1 reads KGHSH; CDR2 reads LQKENI. This TCR derives from an older woman with COVID-19, enrolled during active disease. The chain employs TRBV18 and TRBJ2-2; 8 bases are shared with TRBD1. Sequencing was carried out using peripheral blood. The CDR3, as DNA: TGTGCCAGCTCACGGACAGGGTTGAACACCGGGGAGCTGTTTTTT. It is translated as CASSRTGLNTGELFF.